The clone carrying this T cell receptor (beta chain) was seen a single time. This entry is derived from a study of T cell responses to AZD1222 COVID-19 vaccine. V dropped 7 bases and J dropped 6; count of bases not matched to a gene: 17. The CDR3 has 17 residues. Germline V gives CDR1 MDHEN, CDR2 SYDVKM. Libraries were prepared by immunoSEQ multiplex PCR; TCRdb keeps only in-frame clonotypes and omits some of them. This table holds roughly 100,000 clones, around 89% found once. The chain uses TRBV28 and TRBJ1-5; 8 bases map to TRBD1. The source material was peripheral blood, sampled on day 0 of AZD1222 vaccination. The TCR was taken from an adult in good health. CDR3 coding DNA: TGTGCCAGCACCCAACCCGGGGGCAGGGGGCTACGTCAGCCCCAGCATTTT. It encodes CASTQPGGRGLRQPQHF.